This T cell receptor (beta chain) stems from a study of shared clonotypes between healthy human individuals. Study findings and constraints: Depth was large, yet rarefaction showed that sorted-subset sequencing was incomplete. Donor scarcity curtailed the genetic and exposure-history diversity represented herein. In a few donors, around 5.5% of naive CD4 clonotypes appeared in common.

In the case of this clone: The antigen is not known.

CDR1 is MNHEY and CDR2 is SVGAGI in the germline V gene. The ends lost 5 bases at V and 7 bases at J; junction bases unmatched: 7. This CDR3 is built from 14 residues. Selected positively for CCR7 and CD45RO-negative, naive CD8 cells excluded terminally differentiated effector memory CD45RA+ cells. Measured with immunoSEQ multiplex PCR; TCRdb has only the in-frame clones, and not every one. The sample shows under 2,000,000 clones, approximately 94% of them seen only once. The TCR originated in a man aged 18 to 30 in good health. The J gene is TRBJ2-7, the V gene TRBV6-5; TRBD2 agrees at 11 bases. Specimen: naive CD8+ T cells sorted from blood. This chain's CDR3 is CASSPGTSGVEQYF. The CDR3 region has the DNA TGTGCCAGCAGTCCCGGGACTAGCGGAGTGGAGCAGTACTTC.